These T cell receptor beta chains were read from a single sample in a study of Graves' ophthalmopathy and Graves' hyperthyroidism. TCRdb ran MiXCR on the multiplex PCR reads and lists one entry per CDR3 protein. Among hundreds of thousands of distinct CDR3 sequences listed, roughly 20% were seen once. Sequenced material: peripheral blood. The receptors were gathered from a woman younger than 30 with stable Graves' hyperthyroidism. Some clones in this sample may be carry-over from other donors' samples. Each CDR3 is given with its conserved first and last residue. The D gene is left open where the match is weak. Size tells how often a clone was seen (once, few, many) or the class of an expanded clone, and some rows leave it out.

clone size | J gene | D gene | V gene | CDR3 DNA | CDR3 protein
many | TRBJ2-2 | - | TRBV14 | TGTGCCAGCAGCCAACGAGGCGCGGCGACCGGGGAGCTGTTTTTT | CASSQRGAATGELFF
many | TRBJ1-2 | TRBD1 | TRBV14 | TGTGCCAGCAGCCAAGTAGCGGGACAGCTCTATGGCTACACCTTC | CASSQVAGQLYGYTF
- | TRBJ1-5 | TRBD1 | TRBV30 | TGTGCCTGGACAAGACAGGGGGCAGGCAATCAGCCCCAGCATTTT | CAWTRQGAGNQPQHF
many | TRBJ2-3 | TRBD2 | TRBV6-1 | TGTGCCAGCAGTGAACTAGCGGGAGCAGATACGCAGTATTTT | CASSELAGADTQYF
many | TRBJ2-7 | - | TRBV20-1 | TGCAGTGCTAGGGGGTCGGGACAAGGCTACGAGCAGTACTTC | CSARGSGQGYEQYF
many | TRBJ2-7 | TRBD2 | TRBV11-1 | TGTGCCAGCAGCTCCCGACGGACTAGCAGCTCCTACGAGCAGTACTTC | CASSSRRTSSSYEQYF
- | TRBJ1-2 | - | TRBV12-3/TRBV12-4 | TGTGCCAGCAGTTTGACCGCCGGGGGCTATGGCTACACCTTC | CASSLTAGGYGYTF
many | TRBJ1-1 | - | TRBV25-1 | TGTGCCAGCATGGGGTATGAAGCTTTCTTT | CASMGYEAFF
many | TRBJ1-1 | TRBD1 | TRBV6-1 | TGTGCCACAGGAGGACAGGGGAAAGCTTTCTTT | CATGGQGKAFF
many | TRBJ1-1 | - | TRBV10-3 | TGTGCCATCACCGAGGGGGTTACTGAAGCTTTCTTT | CAITEGVTEAFF
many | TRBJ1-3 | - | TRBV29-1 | TGCAGCGTTGTCGGGGGAAACTCTGGAAACACCATATATTTT | CSVVGGNSGNTIYF
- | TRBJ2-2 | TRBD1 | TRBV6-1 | TGTGCCAGCACCCCCCGGACAGGATTTACCGGGGAGCTGTTTTTT | CASTPRTGFTGELFF
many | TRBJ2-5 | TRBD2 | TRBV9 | TGTGCCAGCAGCCACACACCGGGACTAGCGGGGGGGCAGGGGGAGACCCAGTACTTC | CASSHTPGLAGGQGETQYF
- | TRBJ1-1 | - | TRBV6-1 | TGTGCCAGCAGTGAAAGGACGGAGAACACTGAAGCTTTCTTT | CASSERTENTEAFF
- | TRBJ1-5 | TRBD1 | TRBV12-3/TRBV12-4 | TGTGCCAGCAGTCCTTATACCCCGGGACAGGGGGCTGGACAGCCCCAGCATTTT | CASSPYTPGQGAGQPQHF
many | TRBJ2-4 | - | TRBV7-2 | TGTGCCAGCAGCTTAGAGACCATTCAGTACTTC | CASSLETIQYF
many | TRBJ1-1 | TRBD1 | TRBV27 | TGTGCCAGCAGTTTCGGGGACAGGAACACTGAAGCTTTCTTT | CASSFGDRNTEAFF
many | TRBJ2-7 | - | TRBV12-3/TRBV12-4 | TGTGCCAGCAGTTTCGGGTTCTACGAGCAGTACTTC | CASSFGFYEQYF
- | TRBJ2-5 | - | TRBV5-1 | TGCGCCAGCAGCTTAGCCACTTGGGAGACCCAGTACTTC | CASSLATWETQYF
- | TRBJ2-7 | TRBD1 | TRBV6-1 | TGTGCCAGCAGCCAAGGGGGCACGGGCGAGCAGTACTTC | CASSQGGTGEQYF
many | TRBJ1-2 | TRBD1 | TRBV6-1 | TGTGCCAGCAGCGACAGGGTGGGGTATGGCTACACCTTC | CASSDRVGYGYTF
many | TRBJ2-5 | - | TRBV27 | TGTGCCAGCAGTTTAAGGGCAGACCAAGAGACCCAGTACTTC | CASSLRADQETQYF
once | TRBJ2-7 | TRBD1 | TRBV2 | TGTGCCAGCGATCGGACAGGGTACGAGCAGTACTTC | CASDRTGYEQYF
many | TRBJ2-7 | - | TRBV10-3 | TGTGCCATCACCGACAGAGCCAGAGGAGGGGGCGAGCAGTACTTC | CAITDRARGGGEQYF
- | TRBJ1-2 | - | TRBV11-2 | TGTGCCAGCAGCGCCCGGGAGAAGCATGGCTACACCTTC | CASSAREKHGYTF
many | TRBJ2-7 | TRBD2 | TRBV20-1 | TGCAGTGCTTCTAGCGGGGACGAGCAGTACTTC | CSASSGDEQYF
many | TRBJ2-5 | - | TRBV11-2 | TGTGCCAGCAGCTTGGCCCTCAAAGAGACCCAGTACTTC | CASSLALKETQYF
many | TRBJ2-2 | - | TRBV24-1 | TGTGCCACCAGTGAGGGTTGGACCGGGGAGCTGTTTTTT | CATSEGWTGELFF
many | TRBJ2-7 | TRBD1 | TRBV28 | TGTGCCAGCAGTTCGCAGGGGGCCCTCTACGAGCAGTACTTC | CASSSQGALYEQYF
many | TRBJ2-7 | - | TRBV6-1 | TGTGCCAGCAGCCACCCAACAACCTACGAGCAGTACTTC | CASSHPTTYEQYF
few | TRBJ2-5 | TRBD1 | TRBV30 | TGTGCCTGGAGTGGACAGGGGGCTGGTGAGACCCAGTACTTC | CAWSGQGAGETQYF
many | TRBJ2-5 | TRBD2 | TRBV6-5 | TGTGCCAGCAGTTACTCTGGCGGGGGGCACCAAGAGACCCAGTACTTC | CASSYSGGGHQETQYF
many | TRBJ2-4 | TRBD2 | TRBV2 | TGTGCCAGCAGTGAAGCTGGTAGCGGGGGGATCACCGCGAACATTCAGTACTTC | CASSEAGSGGITANIQYF
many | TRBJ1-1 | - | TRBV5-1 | TGCGCCAGCAGACGAAGGGAAGGGACTGAAGCTTTCTTT | CASRRREGTEAFF
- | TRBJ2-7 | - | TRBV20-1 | TGCAGTGCGGCCAGACAGGCGAGCTCCTACGAGCAGTACTTC | CSAARQASSYEQYF
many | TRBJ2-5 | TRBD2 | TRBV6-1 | TGTGCCAGCAGTGAAGCCACGGGGGGGCAAGAGACCCAGTACTTC | CASSEATGGQETQYF
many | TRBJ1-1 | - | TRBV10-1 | TGCGCCAGCAGTGAGTCATACAACACTGAAGCTTTCTTT | CASSESYNTEAFF
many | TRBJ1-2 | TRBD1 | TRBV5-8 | TGTGCCAGCAGCTGGCTGGACAGGGGACCTTATGGCTACACCTTC | CASSWLDRGPYGYTF
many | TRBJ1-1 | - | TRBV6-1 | TGTGCCAGCAGTGAAGAGGGAAGGCGGGTCACTGAAGCTTTCTTT | CASSEEGRRVTEAFF
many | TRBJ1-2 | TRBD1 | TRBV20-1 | TGCAGTGCTAGTAGTAGGGGAACCCAGGGGGAGGGCTACACCTTC | CSASSRGTQGEGYTF
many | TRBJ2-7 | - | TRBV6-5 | TGTGCCAGCAGTTACTCGGGTCCGGAGGGGAGGATATACTTC | CASSYSGPEGRIYF
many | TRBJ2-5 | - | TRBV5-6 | TGTGCCAGCCACTTCCGTGAGCTTGGGGGAGAGACCCAGTACTTC | CASHFRELGGETQYF
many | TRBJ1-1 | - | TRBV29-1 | TGCAGCGTTTGGGACGGCACTGAAGCTTTCTTT | CSVWDGTEAFF
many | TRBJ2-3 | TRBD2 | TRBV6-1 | TGTGCCAGCAGCGTTACGGGGGGGTCAGATACGCAGTATTTT | CASSVTGGSDTQYF
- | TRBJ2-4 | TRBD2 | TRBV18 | TGTGCCAGCTCACCACCGAGGGGTAGCGGGAGAAACATTCAGTACTTC | CASSPPRGSGRNIQYF
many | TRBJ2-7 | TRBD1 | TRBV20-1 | TGCAGTGCGGTACCGGGACAGGGTATTTACGAGCAGTACTTC | CSAVPGQGIYEQYF
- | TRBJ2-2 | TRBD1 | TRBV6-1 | TGTGCCAGCAGGCAGAACAGGGGTTGGGCCGGGGAGCTGTTTTTT | CASRQNRGWAGELFF